These 26 T cell receptor beta chains share one sample of origin, sequenced in a study of neurological immune-mediated disorders. TCRdb itself ran the 5' RACE reads through MiXCR, one entry per CDR3 protein. The table records 81,000 or so distinct CDR3 sequences, 4.5% to 6.5% of them present only once. Sequenced material: PBMCs. The receptors here all came from a woman under 40 with multiple sclerosis.

This clonotype occurred a few times. The rearrangement uses TRBV27 and TRBJ1-1, with a weak D call TRBD1 (6 bases). The CDR3 has 20 amino acids. Per germline, CDR1 MNHEY and CDR2 SMNVEV (reference sequence). V was pared by 5 bases and J by 1 base, with 29 bases between. This CDR3 is CASSTVIRYRDGRWNTEAFF. In DNA, the CDR3 is TGTGCCAGCAGTACAGTAATTAGGTACAGGGACGGCAGATGGAACACTGAAGCTTTCTTT.

This clonotype appeared many times. The chain is built from TRBV15 and TRBJ1-1, with 7 bases lining up with TRBD1. The V and J ends lost 4 bases and 11 bases, in that order; junction bases with no gene match: 10. This CDR3 is built from 13 residues. The V gene's germline CDR1 is LNHNV and CDR2 YYDKDF (reference sequence). DNA of the CDR3: TGTGCCACCAGCATCTCCAGGGGGGGTGGGGCTTTCTTT. This translates into CATSISRGGGAFF.

This clonotype was picked up many times. The chain's CDR3 is CATSRDQGTQETQYF. CDR3 nucleotide sequence: TGTGCCACCAGCAGAGATCAGGGCACCCAAGAGACCCAGTACTTC. The rearrangement uses TRBV15 and TRBJ2-5, with D perhaps matching TRBD1 (5 bases). Trimming took 0 bases from V and 1 from J, leaving 9 bases between them. The CDR3 length is 15 residues. The germline gives CDR1 LNHNV, CDR2 YYDKDF (reference sequence).

Notes on this clonotype: Just one base apart from a much larger clone, this may be a read error. The CDR3 bases are TGTGCCAGCACCCGAATGGGACTAGGCCTCTACGAGCAGTACTTC. Protein: CASTRMGLGLYEQYF. The V and J genes are TRBV6-5 and TRBJ2-7; 8 bases are a match to TRBD2. There are 15 residues in the CDR3. Germline assignment: CDR1 MNHEY and CDR2 SVGAGI. The V gene end was trimmed by 7 bases and the J gene end by 3 bases; junction bases not matched to a gene: 11.

Note on this clonotype: This could be a read error, since a much larger clone is one nucleotide away. V usage is TRBV5-1 and J usage is TRBJ2-5; 9 nucleotides match TRBD1. The CDR3 sequence is 14 residues long. Germline CDR1 reads SGHRS; CDR2 reads YFSETQ. CDR3 sequence (DNA): TGCGCCAGCAGCCCAAGGACAGGGGAAGAGAACCAGTACTTC. Its protein product is CASSPRTGEENQYF.

The chain uses TRBV5-1 and TRBJ2-5, with 8 positions matching TRBD2. The CDR3 covers 16 residues. V was clipped by 5 bases and J by 2 bases; unmatched bases: 11. CDR1 and CDR2 (germline): SGHRS, YFSETQ. DNA for the CDR3: TGCGCCAGCAGTCCCCTTACGGGGGGGGTACAAGAGACCCAGTACTTC. As protein: CASSPLTGGVQETQYF.

This clonotype came up many times. The V gene is TRBV6-5, the J gene TRBJ2-3, with 7 bases aligning to TRBD2. After removal of 7 bases from V and 3 bases from J, the junction contained 10 bases not matched to a gene. CDR1 MNHEY and CDR2 SVGAGI come from the germline V gene. The CDR3 has 15 residues. CDR3 amino acids: CASIRTSGGTDTQYF. The CDR3 nucleotides read TGTGCCAGCATCCGGACTAGTGGGGGGACAGATACGCAGTATTTT.

In this sample, this clonotype turned up many times. The rearrangement links TRBV5-1 to TRBJ2-7, with 7 bases that match TRBD1. The CDR3 has 14 residues. Trimming took 6 bases from V and 2 from J; bases not matched to a gene: 8. Germline assignment: CDR1 SGHRS and CDR2 YFSETQ. CDR3 DNA sequence: TGCGCCAGCAACAGACAGGGCCGTCCCTACGAGCAGTACTTC. Residues: CASNRQGRPYEQYF.

This clonotype was found many times. The rearrangement joins TRBV10-3 to TRBJ1-1; D is undetermined. Germline V gene data show CDR1 as ENHRY and CDR2 as SYGVKD. V was shortened by 0 bases and J by 4 bases, with 3 bases between the two germline ends. This CDR3 region has 12 residues. Written as DNA, the CDR3 is TGTGCCATCAGTGAGTCGCTCACTGAAGCTTTCTTT. Translated, it gives CAISESLTEAFF.

This clonotype has at least ten counts. This sequence joins TRBV14 and TRBJ2-3; 10 bases fit TRBD2. V gave up 3 bases and J gave up 6 bases; unmatched junction bases: 6. From germline, CDR1 is SGHDN and CDR2 FVKESK. The CDR3 extends over 15 amino acids. The CDR3 sequence: CASSHGLAGVDTQYF. CDR3 in DNA: TGTGCCAGCAGCCATGGGCTAGCGGGAGTTGATACGCAGTATTTT.

This clonotype was seen many times. The chain joins TRBV15 to TRBJ1-2; TRBD1 agrees at 8 bases. The CDR3 contains 12 residues. Trimming at V came to 5 bases and at J to 6 bases, leaving 2 bases not matched to a gene. Per the germline V gene, CDR1 is LNHNV and CDR2 is YYDKDF (reference sequence). For the CDR3, the DNA is TGTGCCACCAGCGGGACAGGTAATGGCTACACCTTC. This encodes CATSGTGNGYTF.

At least ten counts were recorded for this clonotype. The chain combines TRBV20-1 with TRBJ1-2; 9 bases match TRBD1. The CDR3 is made up of 13 amino acids. Trimming took 5 bases from V and 3 from J; bases not matched to a gene: 4. The germline gives CDR1 DFQATT, CDR2 SNEGSKA (reference sequence). The CDR3 here is CSAYRQGDYGYTF. The CDR3 DNA reads TGCAGTGCTTACAGACAGGGGGACTATGGCTACACCTTC.

There are a few counts of this clonotype. The chain carries TRBV12-3 or TRBV12-4 and TRBJ2-2, with 11 bases matching TRBD2. V shed 5 bases and J 3 bases; nucleotides not matched to a gene: 8. The CDR3 is 17 amino acids. This chain's CDR3 is CASSPGTSGAYTGELFF. In nucleotides, the CDR3 is TGTGCCAGCAGTCCCGGGACTAGCGGAGCTTACACCGGGGAGCTGTTTTTT.

This clonotype occurred many times. The rearrangement uses TRBV6-5 and TRBJ2-3, with D unresolved. The germline V gene has CDR1 MNHEY and CDR2 SVGAGI. This CDR3 comprises 14 residues. The V gene lost 0 bases and the J gene lost 4 bases, with 8 bases spanning the gap. CDR3 DNA: TGTGCCAGCAGTTACTCGACACAGCCAGATACGCAGTATTTT. Translation gives CASSYSTQPDTQYF.

The genes are TRBV20-1 and TRBJ2-5; 8 nucleotides match TRBD2. This CDR3 has 15 amino acids. Trimming at V came to 3 bases and at J to 1 base, leaving 7 bases not matched to a gene. Germline V CDR1 and CDR2: DFQATT, SNEGSKA (reference sequence). The CDR3 DNA is TGCAGTGCTAGTGAAGGACTAGCACCCCAAGAGACCCAGTACTTC. Translated, it gives CSASEGLAPQETQYF.

In this sample, this clonotype turned up a few times. This chain joins TRBV20-1 and TRBJ2-3; no definite D call. Germline CDR1 DFQATT, CDR2 SNEGSKA (reference sequence). Trimming removed 4 bases at V and 0 bases at J, with 5 bases between. This CDR3 has 12 residues. This CDR3 is CSATGSTDTQYF. The CDR3 DNA reads TGCAGTGCTACGGGTAGCACAGATACGCAGTATTTT.

This clonotype has just a few counts. V and J are TRBV4-1 and TRBJ2-1, with no clear D. V dropped 5 bases and J dropped 8 bases, with 13 bases sitting between them. Per the germline V gene, CDR1 is MGHRA and CDR2 is YSYEKL. The CDR3 is 13 residues long. CDR3 sequence: CASSGIPLYEQFF. In DNA, the CDR3 is TGCGCCAGCAGCGGGATCCCCCTCTATGAGCAGTTCTTC.

Note on this clonotype: A much larger clone differs by one base, so this may be a read error. The chain employs TRBV3-1 and TRBJ2-3; TRBD2 agrees at 9 bases. The CDR3 contains 14 residues. CDR1 and CDR2 (germline): LGHDT, YNNKEL (reference sequence). For the CDR3, the DNA is TGTGCCAGCAGCAATAGCGGGGGCACAGATAAGCAGTATTTT. This sequence encodes CASSNSGGTDKQYF.

This clonotype appeared many times. The chain is built from TRBV5-1 and TRBJ2-2; 7 bases map to TRBD2. Germline V CDR1 and CDR2: SGHRS, YFSETQ. This CDR3 spans 15 amino acids. The V gene end was trimmed by 4 bases and the J gene end by 5 bases; junction bases not matched to a gene: 8. DNA of the CDR3: TGCGCCAGCAGCCCGACAGCCGGGGGGACCGGGGAGCTGTTTTTT. This encodes CASSPTAGGTGELFF.

This clonotype was observed at least ten times. The V call is TRBV20-1, the J call TRBJ2-3; TRBD2 matches 14 bases. From germline, CDR1 is DFQATT and CDR2 SNEGSKA (reference sequence). The trim removed 2 bases at V and 8 bases at J, leaving 24 bases unmatched. This CDR3 comprises 21 residues. The CDR3, as DNA: TGCAGTGCTAGACATTCCCCCCGGACTAGCGGGGGGACCGCAAGATTTGGTACGCAGTATTTT. Residues: CSARHSPRTSGGTARFGTQYF.

This clonotype has ten or more counts. This chain connects TRBV28 to TRBJ2-3; maybe TRBD1 (5 bases). V was cut by 6 bases and J by 1 base, with 14 bases left in between. Germline V gene sequence: CDR1 MDHEN, CDR2 SYDVKM. This CDR3 has 15 amino acids. The CDR3 protein is CASRVDSPRTDTQYF. CDR3 nucleotides: TGTGCCAGCAGGGTAGACAGCCCCCGCACAGATACGCAGTATTTT.

This clonotype turned up a few times. The chain is built from TRBV6-1 and TRBJ1-4; D is unclear. The germline gives CDR1 MNHNS, CDR2 SASEGT. The CDR3 is 13 residues long. V lost 4 bases to trimming and J lost 8 bases, with 11 bases between them. The CDR3 coding sequence is TGTGCCAGCAGTGGCCGGCTGCGAGAAAAACTGTTTTTT. This codes for CASSGRLREKLFF.

CDR3 residues: CASSLEAGAETQYF. CDR3 bases: TGCGCCAGCAGCTTGGAGGCAGGAGCAGAGACCCAGTACTTC. The gene calls are TRBV5-1 and TRBJ2-5; D is uncertain. The ends were cut back, 0 bases at V and 4 bases at J, with 10 bases in the middle. Germline assignment: CDR1 SGHRS and CDR2 YFSETQ. This CDR3 comprises 14 residues.

This clonotype has at least ten counts. The CDR3 sequence is CSARDGGNTIYF. CDR3 nucleotide sequence: TGCAGTGCCCGGGACGGTGGAAACACCATATATTTT. The genes are TRBV20-1 and TRBJ1-3, with D possibly being TRBD1 (5 bases). This CDR3 region has 12 residues. V gave up 6 bases and J gave up 3 bases, with 9 bases separating them. Germline CDR1 DFQATT, CDR2 SNEGSKA (reference sequence).

This clonotype was recorded many times. The chain couples TRBV12-3 or TRBV12-4 to TRBJ1-2, with a tentative D call TRBD1 (6 bases). The V end was cut by 10 bases, the J end by 2 bases, with 11 bases between. This CDR3 has 12 residues. The CDR3 coding sequence is TGTGCCACCTCAACAGGGAACTATGGCTACACCTTC. Translated: CATSTGNYGYTF.

This clonotype was recorded at least ten times. The CDR3 loop is CSAPPQGYPRYNEQFF. For the CDR3, the DNA is TGCAGTGCGCCTCCCCAGGGTTACCCCAGATACAATGAGCAGTTCTTC. The chain is built from TRBV20-1 and TRBJ2-1, with a tentative D call TRBD1 (5 bases). In germline, CDR1 is DFQATT, CDR2 SNEGSKA (reference sequence). There are 16 residues in the CDR3. The germline V and J ends were trimmed by 6 bases and 4 bases, with 22 bases remaining between them.